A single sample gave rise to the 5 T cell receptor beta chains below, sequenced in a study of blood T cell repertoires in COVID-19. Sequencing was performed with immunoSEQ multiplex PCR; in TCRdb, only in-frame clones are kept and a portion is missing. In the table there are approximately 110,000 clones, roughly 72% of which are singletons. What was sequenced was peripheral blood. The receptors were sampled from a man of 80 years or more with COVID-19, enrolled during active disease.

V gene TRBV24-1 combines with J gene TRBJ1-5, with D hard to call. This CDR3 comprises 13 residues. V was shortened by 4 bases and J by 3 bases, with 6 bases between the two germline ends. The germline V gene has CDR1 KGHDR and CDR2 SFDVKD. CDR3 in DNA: TGTGCCACCAGTGACAAATCCAATCAGCCCCAGCATTTT. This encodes CATSDKSNQPQHF.

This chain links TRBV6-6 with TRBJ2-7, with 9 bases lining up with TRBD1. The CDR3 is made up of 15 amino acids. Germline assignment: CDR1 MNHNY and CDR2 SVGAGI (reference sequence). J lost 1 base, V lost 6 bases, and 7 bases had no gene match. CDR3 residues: CASSTGTGRSYEQYF. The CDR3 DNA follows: TGTGCCAGCAGCACCGGGACAGGGAGATCCTACGAGCAGTACTTC.

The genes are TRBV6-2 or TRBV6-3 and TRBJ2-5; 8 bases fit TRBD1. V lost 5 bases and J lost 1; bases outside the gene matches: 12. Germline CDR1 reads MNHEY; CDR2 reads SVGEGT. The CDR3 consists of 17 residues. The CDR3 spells CASSPSGQGWGQETQYF. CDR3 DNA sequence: TGTGCCAGCAGTCCCTCTGGACAGGGTTGGGGCCAAGAGACCCAGTACTTC.

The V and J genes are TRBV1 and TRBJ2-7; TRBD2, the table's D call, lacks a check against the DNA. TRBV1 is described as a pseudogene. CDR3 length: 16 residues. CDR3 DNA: TGCACCAGCAGCCCAGGCGTTGAGGGAGGAGCCTACGAGCAGTACTTC. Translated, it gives CTSSPGVEGGAYEQYF.

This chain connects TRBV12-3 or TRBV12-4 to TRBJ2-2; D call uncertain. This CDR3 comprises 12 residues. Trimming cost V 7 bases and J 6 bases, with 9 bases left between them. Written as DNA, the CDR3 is TGTGCCAGCATGGCGGTTTCCGGGGAGCTGTTTTTT. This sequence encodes CASMAVSGELFF.